These T cell receptor beta chains were read from a single sample in a study of shared clonotypes between healthy human individuals. Sequencing used immunoSEQ multiplex PCR; TCRdb keeps in-frame clones, though not all of them. The profile shows millions of clones, around 95% of them singletons. The specimen was naive CD4+ T cells sorted from blood. The source is a man in his late teens or twenties in good health. Each CDR3 is given with its conserved first and last residue. Fields, in order: CDR3 DNA, CDR3 protein, V gene, J gene, CDR3 length, clone size, D gene. The D gene is left open where the match is weak. Size is omitted from some rows. Given values are once, few, many or a class for expanded clones.

TGTGCCAGCAGCCGGACGTCCTACGAGCAGTACTTC	CASSRTSYEQYF	TRBV6-6	TRBJ2-7	12	.	.
TGTGCCTGGAACCGACTAGGGGGGGGTAGAGAGACCCAGTACTTC	CAWNRLGGGRETQYF	TRBV30	TRBJ2-5	15	.	.
TGTGCCAGCACCCCGAGTCAAGCGGGGGGACTCACAGATACGCAGTATTTT	CASTPSQAGGLTDTQYF	TRBV28	TRBJ2-3	17	once	TRBD2
TGCGCCAGCAGCAGGGGTGGGACAGGGACCTACGAGCAGTACTTC	CASSRGGTGTYEQYF	TRBV5-1	TRBJ2-7	15	.	TRBD1
TGTGCCAGTAGTATGGGGTCGGGCTACGAGCAGTACTTC	CASSMGSGYEQYF	TRBV19	TRBJ2-7	13	.	.
TGTGCCAGTAATCCGACAGGAGGGAACTATGGCTACACCTTC	CASNPTGGNYGYTF	TRBV19	TRBJ1-2	14	once	.
TGCGCCAGCAGTCAGCAAATGGACACAAAGCAGTTCTTC	CASSQQMDTKQFF	TRBV10-1	TRBJ2-1	13	.	.
TGCGCCAGCAGCCCTGAACCGGCGGGTCAGCCCCAGCATTTT	CASSPEPAGQPQHF	TRBV4-1	TRBJ1-5	14	.	.
TGTGCTAGTGGTGGGGCAGATAACACTGAAGCTTTCTTT	CASGGADNTEAFF	TRBV12-5	TRBJ1-1	13	.	.
TGCGCCAGCAGGGAGGGGGGGGAAGGACAGACCCAGTACTTC	CASREGGEGQTQYF	TRBV10-2	TRBJ2-5	14	.	.
TGCAGCGTTGAGTCTTTCAGCTACGAGCAGTACTTC	CSVESFSYEQYF	TRBV29-1	TRBJ2-7	12	.	.
TGTGCCAGCAGCGGACAGACAGGGAACTATGGCTACACCTTC	CASSGQTGNYGYTF	TRBV6-5	TRBJ1-2	14	.	TRBD1
TGTGCCAGCAGCGCCGGGGGTAATGAAAAACTGTTTTTT	CASSAGGNEKLFF	TRBV5-4	TRBJ1-4	13	.	.
TGTGCCAGCAGCTTAAAACTAGGGGCGGACGAAGCTTTCTTT	CASSLKLGADEAFF	TRBV5-4	TRBJ1-1	14	.	.
TGTGCCAGCAGCCCAGGGACAAAGGCACAAGAGACCCAGTACTTC	CASSPGTKAQETQYF	TRBV7-9	TRBJ2-5	15	.	.
TGCGCCAGCAGCCACGGACTAGCGGGGTATCAGACCCAGTACTTC	CASSHGLAGYQTQYF	TRBV4-1	TRBJ2-5	15	.	TRBD2
TGTGCCAGCAGTGAAAGAGGTTCGGAAAAACTGTTTTTT	CASSERGSEKLFF	TRBV6-1	TRBJ1-4	13	.	.
TGCGCCAGCAGCCAAGAAGGGGGACTAGCGGGACAAGAGACCCAGTACTTC	CASSQEGGLAGQETQYF	TRBV4-1	TRBJ2-5	17	.	TRBD2
TGTGCCAGCAGTGAAACGGGGTCCTGGGAGCTGTTTTTT	CASSETGSWELFF	TRBV6-1	TRBJ2-2	13	.	.
TGTGCCAGCAGTAGCTGGACGGGAAACTATGGCTACACCTTC	CASSSWTGNYGYTF	TRBV6-5	TRBJ1-2	14	.	.
TGTGCCAGTAGTATTCGGGGGAGGGACAATCAGCCCCAGCATTTT	CASSIRGRDNQPQHF	TRBV19	TRBJ1-5	15	.	.
TGCGCCAGCAGCTTCAGGGAGGGTAATGAAAAACTGTTTTTT	CASSFREGNEKLFF	TRBV5-1	TRBJ1-4	14	.	.